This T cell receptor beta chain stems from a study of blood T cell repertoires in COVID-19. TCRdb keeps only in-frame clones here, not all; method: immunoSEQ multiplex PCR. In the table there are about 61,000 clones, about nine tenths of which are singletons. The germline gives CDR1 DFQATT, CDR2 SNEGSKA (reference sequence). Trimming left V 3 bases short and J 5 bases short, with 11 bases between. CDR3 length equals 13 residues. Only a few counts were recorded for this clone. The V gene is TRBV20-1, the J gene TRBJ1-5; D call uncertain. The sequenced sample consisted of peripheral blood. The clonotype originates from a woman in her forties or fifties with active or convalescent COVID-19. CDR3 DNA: TGCAGTGCTAGTTATCGCCCGGATCAGCCCCAGCATTTT. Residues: CSASYRPDQPQHF.